The T cell receptor beta chain described here comes from a study of blood T cell repertoires in COVID-19. About the study: COVID-19 samples collected from the United States, Italy and Spain covered acute and convalescent phases. T cells, B-cell-depleted T cells, or PBMCs provided the cDNA or gDNA that served as material.

As originally analysed: Estimated nucleated cell counts came from reference gene primer amplification. Sequenced by immunoSEQ multiplex PCR; TCRdb stores in-frame clones only, minus some. The DNA was the basis for D and trimming; V, J and clone size are from that table. The data contain approximately 210,000 clones, 80% to 85% of them singletons. This CDR3 region has 13 residues. Germline CDR1 SGHAT, CDR2 FQNNGV. Comment on this clone: At one end the junction does not follow the germline gene, possibly because of a read error.

This TCR was sampled from a human donor in a cohort sampled during active COVID-19. J is TRBJ2-7 and V is TRBV11-2, with TRBD2 matching over 8 bases. The specimen was peripheral blood. The CDR3 DNA follows: TGTGCCAGCAGCTTAGGGTCGGACGGGAGGGTTAAGTTC. This sequence encodes CASSLGSDGRVKF.